This TCR beta chain emerged from a study of cytomegalovirus exposure and HLA in healthy donors. Looking at the study overall: Researchers found that about 82% of a few hundred genotyped donors fell within the Caucasian-associated ancestry cluster.

PCR used 60 Vbeta primers and 13 Jbeta primers. The method was immunoSEQ multiplex PCR; TCRdb's version includes in-frame clones alone and lacks a portion of them. The sample yields 110,000 to 150,000 clones, of which the top ten take up roughly 2.6%. There are 15 residues in the CDR3. Germline assignment: CDR1 SEHNR and CDR2 FQNEAQ (reference sequence). J was trimmed by 5 bases and V by 5 bases; bases with no gene match: 9. The sequence was obtained from a man between 40 and 49 years old in good health and CMV-seronegative. Sequencing was carried out using PBMCs. The chain is built from TRBV7-9 and TRBJ2-7; TRBD1 aligns across 10 bases. The CDR3 bases are TGTGCCAGCAGCCTATCGGGACAGGGGACTGACGAGCAGTACTTC. The encoded protein is CASSLSGQGTDEQYF.